This T cell receptor beta chain was retrieved from a study of tumor-infiltrating lymphocytes in primary liver carcinoma. V lost 3 bases and J 4 bases, leaving 12 bases between the germline ends. The CDR3 has 13 residues. The germline V gene encodes CDR1 GTSNPN and CDR2 SVGIG (reference sequence). Starting material of roughly 550 ng total RNA yielded TCR beta cDNA via a constant-region primer. What produced the TCR beta libraries was three nested multiplex PCR rounds using slightly modified ARM-PCR. PCR rounds one and two used TRBV1-TRBV30 forward primers with a C-beta reverse primer for approximately 10 cycles each. TCRdb itself ran the multiplex PCR reads through MiXCR, one entry per CDR3 protein. The table lists about 35,000 distinct CDR3 sequences, roughly 69% of them singletons. Taking about 17-33 mg of unsorted bulk tissue, the authors co-extracted RNA and DNA. Samples came from superior, inferior, lateral poles and tumor centre. Tumor samples were assessed, and every one had over 90% viable tumor cells.

Study-wide findings and caveats: Tumor-adjacent and tumor-blood pairs shared a smaller degree of overlap than tumor region pairs.

Note on this clonotype: The antigen is unknown.

Sequenced sample: liver tumor tissue from sampling region 4. Stated subset: tumor region T4, right-lateral pole. The V gene is TRBV30, the J gene TRBJ1-2; unclear D gene. The receptor was isolated from a man aged 35-49 years with primary liver carcinoma and hepatitis B virus infection. The CDR3 nucleotides read TGTGCCTGGAGCGTGGCACGGGGCTATGGCTACACCTTC. Translation gives CAWSVARGYGYTF.